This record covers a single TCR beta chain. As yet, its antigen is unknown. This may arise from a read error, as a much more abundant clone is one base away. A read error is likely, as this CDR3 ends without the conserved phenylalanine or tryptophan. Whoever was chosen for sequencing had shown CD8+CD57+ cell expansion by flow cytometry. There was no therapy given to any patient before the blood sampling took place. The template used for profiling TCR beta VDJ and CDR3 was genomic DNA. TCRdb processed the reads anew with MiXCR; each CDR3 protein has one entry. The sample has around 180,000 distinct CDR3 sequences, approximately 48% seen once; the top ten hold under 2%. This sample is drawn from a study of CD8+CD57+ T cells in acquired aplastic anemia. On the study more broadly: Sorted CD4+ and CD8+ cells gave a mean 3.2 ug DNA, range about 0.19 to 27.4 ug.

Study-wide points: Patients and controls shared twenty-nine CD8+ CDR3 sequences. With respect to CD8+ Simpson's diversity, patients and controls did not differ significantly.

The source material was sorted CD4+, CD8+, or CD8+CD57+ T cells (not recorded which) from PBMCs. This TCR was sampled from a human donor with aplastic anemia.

This CDR3 is CASSQTGLEAFL. Here the CDR3 DNA reads TGTGCCAGCAGCCAAACGGGGCTCGAAGCTTTCCTT. The chain joins TRBV19 to TRBJ1-1; D might be TRBD1 (5 bases). The ends were cut back, 9 bases at V and 8 bases at J, with 16 bases in the middle. Per the germline V gene, CDR1 is LNHDA and CDR2 is SQIVND (reference sequence). CDR3 length equals 12 residues.